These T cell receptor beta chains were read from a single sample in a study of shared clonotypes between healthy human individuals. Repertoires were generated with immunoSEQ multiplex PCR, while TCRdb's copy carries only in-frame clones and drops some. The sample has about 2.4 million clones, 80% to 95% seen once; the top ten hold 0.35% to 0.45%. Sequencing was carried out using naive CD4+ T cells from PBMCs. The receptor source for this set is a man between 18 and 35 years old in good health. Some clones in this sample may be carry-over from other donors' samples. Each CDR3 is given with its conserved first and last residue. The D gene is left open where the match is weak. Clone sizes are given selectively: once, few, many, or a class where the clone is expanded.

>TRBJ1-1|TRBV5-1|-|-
TGCGCCAGCAGCGGGGGCGTGGGCAGGGCGTATACTGAAGCTTTCTTT
CASSGGVGRAYTEAFF
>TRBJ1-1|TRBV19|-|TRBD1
TGTGCCAGTAGTACCCTAGGGACAGGGAACACTGAAGCTTTCTTT
CASSTLGTGNTEAFF
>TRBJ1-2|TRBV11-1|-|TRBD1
TGTGCCAGCAGCCGACGGGACAGGGAGGGAGGCTACACCTTC
CASSRRDREGGYTF
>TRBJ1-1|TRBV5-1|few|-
TGCGCCAGCAGCTTGGGGCAGGGAGGAGCTTTCTTT
CASSLGQGGAFF
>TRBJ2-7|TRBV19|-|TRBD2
TGTGCCACTTCAAACGTAGCGGGAGGAGATGAGCAGTACTTC
CATSNVAGGDEQYF
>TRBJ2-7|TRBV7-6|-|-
TGTGCCAGCAGCTTAGGTGGAAGGGAGCGGGCCTACGAGCAGTACTTC
CASSLGGRERAYEQYF
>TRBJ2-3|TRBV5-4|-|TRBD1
TGTGCCAGCAGCTTGGTTACAGGGGCCACAGATACGCAGTATTTT
CASSLVTGATDTQYF
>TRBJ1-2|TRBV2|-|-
TGTGCCAGCAGCGAACCAAGCTATGGCTACACCTTC
CASSEPSYGYTF
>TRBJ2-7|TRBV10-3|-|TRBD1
TGTGCCATCAGGGGACAGGGGCGCGAGCAGTACTTC
CAIRGQGREQYF
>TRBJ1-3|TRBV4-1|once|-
TGCGCCAGCAGCCATGTGTCAGCCTCTGGAAACACCATATATTTT
CASSHVSASGNTIYF
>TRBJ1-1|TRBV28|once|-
TGTGCCAGCAGTTTGACCGGGGACGCTGAAGCTTTCTTT
CASSLTGDAEAFF
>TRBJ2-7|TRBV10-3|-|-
TGTGCCATCAGTGACTCGGCCTACGAGCAGTACTTC
CAISDSAYEQYF
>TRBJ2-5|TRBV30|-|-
TGTGCCTGCAACTACCCTTCCAGCCGGGCCCTTCGGGAGACCCAGTACTTC
CACNYPSSRALRETQYF
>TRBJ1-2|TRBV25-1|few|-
TGTGCCAGCTCGAGTAACTATGGCTACACCTTC
CASSSNYGYTF
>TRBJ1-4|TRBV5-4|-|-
TGTGCCAGCAGCTCGGATCGGAGGGGTGAGGTCGAAAAACTGTTTTTT
CASSSDRRGEVEKLFF
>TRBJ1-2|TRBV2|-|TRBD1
TGTGCCAGCCAGCTTGGGGACAGGGTGGCTGGCTACACCTTC
CASQLGDRVAGYTF
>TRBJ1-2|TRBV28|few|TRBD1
TGTGCCACCGGGACAGACTATGGCTACACCTTC
CATGTDYGYTF
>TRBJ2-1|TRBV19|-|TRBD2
TGTGCCAGTAGTATAGCGGGAGGCATCGGTGAGCAGTTCTTC
CASSIAGGIGEQFF
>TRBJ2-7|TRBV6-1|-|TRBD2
TGTGCCAGCAGTGAGTTTCCCAGCGGGGACTACGAGCAGTACTTC
CASSEFPSGDYEQYF
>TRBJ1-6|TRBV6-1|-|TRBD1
TGTGCCAGCAGGGATGACAGGGAAAATGGGCCCCTCCACTTT
CASRDDRENGPLHF
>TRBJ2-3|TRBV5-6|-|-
TGTGCCAGCAGCTGGACCGGGACTCGCACAGATACGCAGTATTTT
CASSWTGTRTDTQYF
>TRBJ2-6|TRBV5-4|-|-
TGTGCCAGCAGGTTGAGGGGATCTGGGGCCAACGTCCTGACTTTC
CASRLRGSGANVLTF
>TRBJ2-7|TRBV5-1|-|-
TGCGCCAGCAGCTTAGAGGGGGAGCAGTACTTC
CASSLEGEQYF
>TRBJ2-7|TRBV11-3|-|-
TGTGCCAGCAGCCCAGGGGGGAACGAGCAGTACTTC
CASSPGGNEQYF
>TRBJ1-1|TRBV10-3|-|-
TGTGCCATCAGTGAGTGGGGCGCGGGCACTGCTGAAGCTTTCTTT
CAISEWGAGTAEAFF
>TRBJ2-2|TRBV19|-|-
TGTGCCAGTAGTATCAAGGCGAACACCGGGGAGCTGTTTTTT
CASSIKANTGELFF
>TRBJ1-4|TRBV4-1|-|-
TGCGCCAGCAGCCAAGACAACAGAGCAACTAATGAAAAACTGTTTTTT
CASSQDNRATNEKLFF
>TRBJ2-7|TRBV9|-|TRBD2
TGTGCCAGCAGCGTAGCCGGGGGGGCTCCTTCCTACGAGCAGTACTTC
CASSVAGGAPSYEQYF
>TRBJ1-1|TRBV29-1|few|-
TGCAGCGTATCCGGGCTGGCGAACACTGAAGCTTTCTTT
CSVSGLANTEAFF
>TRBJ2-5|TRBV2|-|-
TGTGCCAGCAGTCCTTCAAGGGGCGGTGGGAAGACCCAGTACTTC
CASSPSRGGGKTQYF
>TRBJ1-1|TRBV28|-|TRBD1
TGTGCCAGCAGACGACAGGGTTCGCTCCGGGTCACTGAAGCTTTCTTT
CASRRQGSLRVTEAFF
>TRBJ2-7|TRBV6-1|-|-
TGTGCCAGCATACAGGGGAGGTGGGGGAGGTACGAGCAGTACTTC
CASIQGRWGRYEQYF
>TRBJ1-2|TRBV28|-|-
TGTGCCAGCAGTTTGTTTCGGCAGGGCAAGCCAGGCTACACCTTC
CASSLFRQGKPGYTF
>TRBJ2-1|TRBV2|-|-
TGTGCCGTCCACGGGGGAGCCGGGTATCAGCAGTTCTTC
CAVHGGAGYQQFF
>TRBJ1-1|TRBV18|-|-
TGTGCCAGCTCACCCTCGACGGGTATGAACACTGAAGCTTTCTTT
CASSPSTGMNTEAFF